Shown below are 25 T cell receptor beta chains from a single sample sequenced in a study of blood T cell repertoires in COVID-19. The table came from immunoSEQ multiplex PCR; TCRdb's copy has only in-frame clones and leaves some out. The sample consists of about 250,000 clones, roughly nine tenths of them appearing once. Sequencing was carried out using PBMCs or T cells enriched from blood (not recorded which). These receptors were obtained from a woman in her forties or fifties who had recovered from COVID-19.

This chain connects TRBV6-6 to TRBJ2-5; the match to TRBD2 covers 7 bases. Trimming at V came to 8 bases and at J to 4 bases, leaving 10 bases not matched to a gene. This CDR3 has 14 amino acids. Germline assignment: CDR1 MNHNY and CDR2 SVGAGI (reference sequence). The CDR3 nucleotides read TGTGCCAGCCGAACCGTAGGGAGGGTAGAGACCCAGTACTTC. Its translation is CASRTVGRVETQYF.

The chain's CDR3 is CASSQDPDGGSSYNEQFF. The CDR3 region has the DNA TGCGCCAGCAGCCAAGATCCGGATGGGGGGAGCTCCTACAATGAGCAGTTCTTC. The V and J genes are TRBV4-3 and TRBJ2-1; D might be TRBD2 (6 bases). The length of the CDR3 is 18 residues. CDR1 is LGHNA and CDR2 is YSLEER in the germline V gene. V was trimmed by 0 bases and J by 0 bases, leaving 15 bases between them.

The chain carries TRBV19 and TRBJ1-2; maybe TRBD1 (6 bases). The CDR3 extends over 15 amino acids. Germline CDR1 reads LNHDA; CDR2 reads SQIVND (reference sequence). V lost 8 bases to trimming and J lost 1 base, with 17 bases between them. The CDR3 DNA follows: TGTGCCAGTGCGTATTCCGGGACAATTAACTATGGCTACACCTTC. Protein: CASAYSGTINYGYTF.

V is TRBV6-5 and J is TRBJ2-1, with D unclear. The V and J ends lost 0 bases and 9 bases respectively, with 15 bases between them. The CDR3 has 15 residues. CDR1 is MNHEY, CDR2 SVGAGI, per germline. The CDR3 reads CASSYSEPLAFEQFF. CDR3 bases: TGTGCCAGCAGTTACTCGGAGCCACTCGCATTTGAGCAGTTCTTC.

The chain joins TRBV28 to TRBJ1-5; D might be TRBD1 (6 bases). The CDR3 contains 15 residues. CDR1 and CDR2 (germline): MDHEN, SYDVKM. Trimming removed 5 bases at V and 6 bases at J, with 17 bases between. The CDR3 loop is CASSTYRAPAQPQHF. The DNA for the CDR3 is TGTGCCAGCAGTACCTACAGGGCGCCAGCTCAGCCCCAGCATTTT.

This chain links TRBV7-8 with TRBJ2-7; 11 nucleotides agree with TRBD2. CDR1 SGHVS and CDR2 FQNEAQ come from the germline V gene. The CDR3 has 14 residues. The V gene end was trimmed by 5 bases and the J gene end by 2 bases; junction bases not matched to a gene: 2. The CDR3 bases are TGTGCCAGCAGCCCGACTAGCGGGGCCTACGAGCAGTACTTC. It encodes CASSPTSGAYEQYF.

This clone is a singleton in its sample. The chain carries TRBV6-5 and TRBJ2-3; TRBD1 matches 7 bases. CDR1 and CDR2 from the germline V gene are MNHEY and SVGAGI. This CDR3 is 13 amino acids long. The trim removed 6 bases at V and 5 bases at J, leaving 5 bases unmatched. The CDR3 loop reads CASSDRAIDTQYF. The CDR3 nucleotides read TGTGCCAGCAGCGACAGGGCAATAGATACGCAGTATTTT.

CDR3 region: CASSPQGGGRYEQYF. The CDR3 nucleotides are TGCGCCAGCAGCCCTCAAGGGGGGGGACGTTACGAGCAGTACTTC. This chain connects TRBV4-1 to TRBJ2-7; D may be TRBD2 (7 bases). CDR1 and CDR2 (germline): MGHRA, YSYEKL. Trimming pared 4 bases from V and 4 bases from J, leaving 17 bases between. There are 15 residues in the CDR3.

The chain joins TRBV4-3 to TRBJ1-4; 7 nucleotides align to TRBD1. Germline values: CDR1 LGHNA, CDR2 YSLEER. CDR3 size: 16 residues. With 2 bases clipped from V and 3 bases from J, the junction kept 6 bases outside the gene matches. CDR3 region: CASSQRWDRANEKLFF. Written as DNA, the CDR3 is TGCGCCAGCAGCCAAAGGTGGGACAGAGCTAATGAAAAACTGTTTTTT.

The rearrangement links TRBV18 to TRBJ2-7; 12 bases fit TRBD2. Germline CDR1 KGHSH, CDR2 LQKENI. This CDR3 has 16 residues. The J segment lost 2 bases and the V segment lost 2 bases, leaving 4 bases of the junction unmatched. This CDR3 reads CASSPMGLAGAYEQYF. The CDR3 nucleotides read TGTGCCAGCTCACCAATGGGACTAGCGGGCGCCTACGAGCAGTACTTC.

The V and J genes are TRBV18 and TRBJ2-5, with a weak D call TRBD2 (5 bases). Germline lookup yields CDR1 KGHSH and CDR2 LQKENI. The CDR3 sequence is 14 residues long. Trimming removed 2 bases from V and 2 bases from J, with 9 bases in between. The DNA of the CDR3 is TGTGCCAGCTCACCAGGACTCGGGCAAGAGACCCAGTACTTC. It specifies CASSPGLGQETQYF.

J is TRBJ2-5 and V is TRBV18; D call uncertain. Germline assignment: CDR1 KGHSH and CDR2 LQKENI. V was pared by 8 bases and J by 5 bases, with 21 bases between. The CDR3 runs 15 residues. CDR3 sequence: CASADVEAGWETQYF. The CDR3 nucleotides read TGTGCCAGCGCCGACGTAGAGGCCGGCTGGGAGACCCAGTACTTC. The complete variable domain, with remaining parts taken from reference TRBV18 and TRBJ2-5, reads NAGVMQNPRHLVRRRGQEARLRCSPMKGHSHVYWYRQLPEEGLKFMVYLQKENIIDESGMPKERFSAEFPKEGPSILRIQQVVRGDSAAYFCASADVEAGWETQYFGPGTRLLVL.

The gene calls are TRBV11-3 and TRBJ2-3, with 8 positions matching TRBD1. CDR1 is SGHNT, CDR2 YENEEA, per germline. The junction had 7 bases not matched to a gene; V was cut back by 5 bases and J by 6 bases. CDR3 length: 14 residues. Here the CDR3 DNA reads TGTGCCAGCAGCCGGACAGGGTTATCGGATACGCAGTATTTT. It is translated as CASSRTGLSDTQYF.

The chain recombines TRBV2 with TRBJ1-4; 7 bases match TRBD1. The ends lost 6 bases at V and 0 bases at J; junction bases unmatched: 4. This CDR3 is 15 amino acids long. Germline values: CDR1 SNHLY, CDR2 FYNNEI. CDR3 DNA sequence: TGTGCCAGCAGACAAGACAGGGCAACTAATGAAAAACTGTTTTTT. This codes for CASRQDRATNEKLFF.

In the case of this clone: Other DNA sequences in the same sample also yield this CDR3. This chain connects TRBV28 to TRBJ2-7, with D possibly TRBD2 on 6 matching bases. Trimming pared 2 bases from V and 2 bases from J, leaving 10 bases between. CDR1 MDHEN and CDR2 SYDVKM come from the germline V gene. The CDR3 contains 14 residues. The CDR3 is CASSLRGLTYEQYF. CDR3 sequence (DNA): TGTGCCAGCAGTTTAAGGGGACTCACCTACGAGCAGTACTTC. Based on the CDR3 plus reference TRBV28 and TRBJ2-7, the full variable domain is DVKVTQSSRYLVKRTGEKVFLECVQDMDHENMFWYRQDPGLGLRLIYFSYDVKMKEKGDIPEGYSVSREKKERFSLILESASTNQTSMYLCASSLRGLTYEQYFGPGTRLTVT.

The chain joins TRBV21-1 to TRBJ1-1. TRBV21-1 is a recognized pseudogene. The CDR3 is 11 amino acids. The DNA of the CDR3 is TGTGCCAGCGCGAGAGACACTGAAGCTTTCTTT. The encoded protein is CASARDTEAFF.

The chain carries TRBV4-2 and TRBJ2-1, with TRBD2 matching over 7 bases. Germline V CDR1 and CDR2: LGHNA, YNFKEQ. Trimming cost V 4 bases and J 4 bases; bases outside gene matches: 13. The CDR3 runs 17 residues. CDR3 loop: CASSRGPGRVDYNEQFF. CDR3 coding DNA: TGTGCCAGCAGCCGAGGCCCAGGGAGGGTGGATTACAATGAGCAGTTCTTC.

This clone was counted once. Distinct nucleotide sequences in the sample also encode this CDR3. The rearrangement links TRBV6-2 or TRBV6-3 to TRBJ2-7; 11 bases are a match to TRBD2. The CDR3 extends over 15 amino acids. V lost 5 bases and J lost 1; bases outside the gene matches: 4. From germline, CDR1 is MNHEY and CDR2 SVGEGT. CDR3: CASSGLAGGSYEQYF. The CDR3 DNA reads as TGTGCCAGCAGTGGTCTAGCGGGAGGATCCTACGAGCAGTACTTC.

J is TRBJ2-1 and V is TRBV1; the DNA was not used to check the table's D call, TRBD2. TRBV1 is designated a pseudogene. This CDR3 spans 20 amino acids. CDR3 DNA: TGCACCAGCAGCCAACAGCGGTATCCGGGACTACCCCTCTCCTACAATGAGCAGTTCTTC. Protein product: CTSSQQRYPGLPLSYNEQFF.

CDR3 residues: CASSSEGTGGSEAFF. Written as DNA, the CDR3 is TGTGCCAGCAGTTCCGAAGGGACAGGGGGGTCCGAAGCTTTCTTT. The chain combines TRBV28 with TRBJ1-1; TRBD1 matches at 11 bases. The CDR3 consists of 15 residues. The J segment lost 8 bases and the V segment lost 4 bases, leaving 9 bases of the junction unmatched. Looked up from germline, CDR1 is MDHEN and CDR2 is SYDVKM. Together with reference TRBV28 and TRBJ1-1, the CDR3 gives the full variable domain: DVKVTQSSRYLVKRTGEKVFLECVQDMDHENMFWYRQDPGLGLRLIYFSYDVKMKEKGDIPEGYSVSREKKERFSLILESASTNQTSMYLCASSSEGTGGSEAFFGQGTRLTVV.

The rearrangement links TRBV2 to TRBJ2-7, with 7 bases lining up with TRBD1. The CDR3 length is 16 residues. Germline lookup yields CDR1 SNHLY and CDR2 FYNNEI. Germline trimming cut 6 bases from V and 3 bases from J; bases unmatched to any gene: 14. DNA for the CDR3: TGTGCCAGCAGAGCCTACCGGGACAGCCTTTTCTACGAGCAGTACTTC. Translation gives CASRAYRDSLFYEQYF.

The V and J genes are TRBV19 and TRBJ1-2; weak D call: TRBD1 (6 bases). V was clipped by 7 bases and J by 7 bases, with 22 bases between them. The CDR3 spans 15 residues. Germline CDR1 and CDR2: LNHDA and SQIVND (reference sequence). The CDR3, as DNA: TGTGCCAGTACCCTGATAGGGGGGGGCGTCGGTGGCTACACCTTC. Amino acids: CASTLIGGGVGGYTF.

In nucleotides, the CDR3 is TGTGCCAGCACCGCCAGTCCGGGACTCCAACACAACACCGGGGAGCTGTTTTTT. Translation gives CASTASPGLQHNTGELFF. The rearrangement joins TRBV5-6 to TRBJ2-2, with D possibly matching TRBD2 (6 bases). In germline, CDR1 is SGHDT, CDR2 YYEEEE. The V and J ends lost 6 bases and 2 bases respectively, with 23 bases between them. There are 18 residues in the CDR3.

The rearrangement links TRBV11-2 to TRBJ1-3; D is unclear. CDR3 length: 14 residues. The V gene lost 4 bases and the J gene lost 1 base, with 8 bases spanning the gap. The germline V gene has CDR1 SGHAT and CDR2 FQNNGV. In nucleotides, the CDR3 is TGTGCCAGCAGCTCGGGGTTTTCTGGAAACACCATATATTTT. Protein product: CASSSGFSGNTIYF.

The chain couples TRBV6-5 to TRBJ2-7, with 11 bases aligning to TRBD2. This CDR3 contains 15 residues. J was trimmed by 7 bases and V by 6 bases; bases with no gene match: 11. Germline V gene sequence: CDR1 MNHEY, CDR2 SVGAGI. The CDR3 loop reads CASSLGIAGGGEQYF. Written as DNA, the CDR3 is TGTGCCAGCAGCCTCGGAATAGCGGGAGGGGGTGAGCAGTACTTC.